This passage covers 11 T cell receptor beta chains from one sample sequenced in a study of CD8 T cells in ankylosing spondylitis. From the 5' RACE reads, TCRdb called clonotypes with MiXCR, one entry per CDR3 protein. The data show about 140,000 distinct CDR3 sequences, 7.5% to 9.5% seen once. The sequenced sample consisted of synovial fluid, either unsorted or a sorted T cell fraction (not recorded which). The receptor set was obtained from a male donor with ankylosing spondylitis.

The chain has TRBV2 and TRBJ2-6, with 10 bases matching TRBD1. The V gene end was trimmed by 4 bases and the J gene end by 2 bases; junction bases not matched to a gene: 2. Germline assignment: CDR1 SNHLY and CDR2 FYNNEI. CDR3 length: 16 amino acids. The CDR3 DNA is TGTGCCAGCAGTGGGGGGACAGGGGCTGGGGCCAACGTCCTGACTTTC. Its protein is CASSGGTGAGANVLTF.

V is TRBV6-2 or TRBV6-3 and J is TRBJ2-7; D gene ambiguous. The V gene's germline CDR1 is MNHEY and CDR2 SVGEGT. The CDR3 loop spans 13 amino acids. The V gene lost 0 bases and the J gene lost 6 bases, with 9 bases spanning the gap. CDR3 sequence reads: CASSYSWPSEQYF. The CDR3 DNA sequence: TGTGCCAGCAGTTACTCGTGGCCCAGCGAGCAGTACTTC.

This chain uses TRBV28 with TRBJ2-1; TRBD1 or TRBD2 may be the D gene (5 bases each). The length of the CDR3 is 13 residues. Germline V gene sequence: CDR1 MDHEN, CDR2 SYDVKM. V shed 6 bases and J shed 15 bases, with 21 bases lying between them. This CDR3 is CASRGDTKFLPFF. CDR3 nucleotide sequence: TGTGCCAGCAGGGGGGATACTAAATTTCTACCGTTCTTC.

The chain combines TRBV4-2 with TRBJ2-4, with 8 bases fitting TRBD2. The CDR3 runs 16 residues. V was clipped by 0 bases and J by 7 bases; unmatched bases: 8. CDR1 and CDR2 (germline): LGHNA, YNFKEQ. The CDR3 loop reads CASSQDGVSGANIQYF. In DNA form, the CDR3 reads TGTGCCAGCAGCCAAGATGGGGTTAGCGGGGCGAACATTCAGTACTTC.

Many counts were recorded for this clonotype. The genes are TRBV5-1 and TRBJ1-6, with a weak D call TRBD1 (5 bases). The germline V gene has CDR1 SGHRS and CDR2 YFSETQ. This CDR3 spans 15 amino acids. The ends were cut back, 4 bases at V and 7 bases at J, with 15 bases in the middle. The DNA for the CDR3 is TGCGCCAGCAGCCCCCGGGGGGGAGACAATTCACCCCTCCACTTT. It translates to CASSPRGGDNSPLHF.

This clonotype was counted at least ten times. The CDR3 DNA reads as TGTGCCAGCAGCTGGGACTCCCACACTGAAGCTTTCTTT. This sequence encodes CASSWDSHTEAFF. This chain connects TRBV11-3 to TRBJ1-1; TRBD1 is a possible D gene (5 bases). V lost 4 bases and J 3 bases, leaving 9 bases between the germline ends. Germline V gene lookup returns CDR1 SGHNT and CDR2 YENEEA. The CDR3 extends over 13 amino acids.

This clonotype was found a few times. The V gene is TRBV6-5, the J gene TRBJ1-1; D is possibly TRBD1 (5 bases). V lost 0 bases to trimming and J lost 4 bases, with 9 bases between them. The CDR3 covers 14 residues. Germline values: CDR1 MNHEY, CDR2 SVGAGI. The DNA of the CDR3 is TGTGCCAGCAGTTACTCGCTGGGGCGCACTGAAGCTTTCTTT. As protein: CASSYSLGRTEAFF.

This clonotype was seen once. The chain couples TRBV4-2 to TRBJ2-1, with unresolved D. The V end was cut by 10 bases, the J end by 1 base, with 17 bases between. The CDR3 contains 15 residues. The germline CDR1 and CDR2 sequences are LGHNA and YNFKEQ. CDR3 in amino acids: CAMSPGPTSYNEQFF. The CDR3 DNA reads TGTGCCATGAGCCCAGGACCGACGTCCTACAATGAGCAGTTCTTC.

About this clonotype itself: At one end, the junction sequence differs from germline, possibly due to a read error. This rearrangement joins TRBV7-7 to TRBJ2-2, with 8 bases fitting TRBD2. Germline V CDR1 and CDR2: SSHAT, FNYEAQ (reference sequence). The CDR3 length is 15 residues. CDR3 protein: CASSLAGFGTGELFF. The CDR3 DNA reads TGTGCTAGCAGCTTAGCGGGGTTTGGCACCGGGGAGCTGTTTTTT.

V is TRBV29-1 and J is TRBJ1-4; D unresolved. This CDR3 spans 14 amino acids. Germline CDR1 and CDR2: SQVTM and ANQGSEA. V dropped 1 base and J dropped 5 bases, with 11 bases sitting between them. The chain's CDR3 is CSVEVGQLNEKLFF. The CDR3 DNA is TGCAGCGTTGAAGTTGGGCAGTTAAATGAAAAACTGTTTTTT.

This clonotype was detected many times. The chain recombines TRBV20-1 with TRBJ2-5; the D gene is possibly TRBD1 (7 bases). CDR3 length: 12 amino acids. Trimming removed 6 bases at V and 5 bases at J, with 13 bases between. Germline V CDR1 and CDR2: DFQATT, SNEGSKA (reference sequence). This CDR3 is CSARGEYETQYF. CDR3 in DNA: TGCAGTGCCAGGGGGGAGTACGAGACCCAGTACTTC.